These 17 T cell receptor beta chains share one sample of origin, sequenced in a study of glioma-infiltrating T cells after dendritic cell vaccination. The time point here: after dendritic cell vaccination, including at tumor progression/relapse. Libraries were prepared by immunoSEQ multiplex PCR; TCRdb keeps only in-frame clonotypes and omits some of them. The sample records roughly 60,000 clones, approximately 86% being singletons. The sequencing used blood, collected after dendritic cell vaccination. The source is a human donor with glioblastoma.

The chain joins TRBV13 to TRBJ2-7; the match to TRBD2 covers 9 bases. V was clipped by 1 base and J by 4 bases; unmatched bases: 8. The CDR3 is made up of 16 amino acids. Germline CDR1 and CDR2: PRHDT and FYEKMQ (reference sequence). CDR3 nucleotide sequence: TGTGCCAGCAGCTTAGAGGGTCCAGCGGGAGGATACGAGCAGTACTTC. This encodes CASSLEGPAGGYEQYF.

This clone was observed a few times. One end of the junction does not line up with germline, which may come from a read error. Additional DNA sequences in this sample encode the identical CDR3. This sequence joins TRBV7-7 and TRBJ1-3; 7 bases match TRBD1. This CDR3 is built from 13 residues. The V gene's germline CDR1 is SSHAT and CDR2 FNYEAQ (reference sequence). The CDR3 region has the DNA TGTGCTAGCAGCTTAGGGGGCGGAAACACCATATATTTT. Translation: CASSLGGGNTIYF.

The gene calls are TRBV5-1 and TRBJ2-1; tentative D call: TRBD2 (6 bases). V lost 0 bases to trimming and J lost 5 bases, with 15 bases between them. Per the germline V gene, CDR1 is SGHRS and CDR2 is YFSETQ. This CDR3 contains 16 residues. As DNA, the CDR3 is TGCGCCAGCAGCTTGGCCAGTACGGGACTCCACAATGAGCAGTTCTTC. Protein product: CASSLASTGLHNEQFF.

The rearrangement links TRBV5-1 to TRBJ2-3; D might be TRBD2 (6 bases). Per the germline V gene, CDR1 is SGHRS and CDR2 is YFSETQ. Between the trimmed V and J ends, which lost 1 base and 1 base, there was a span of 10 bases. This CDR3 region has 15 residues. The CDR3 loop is CASSLLGGGTDTQYF. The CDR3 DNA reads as TGCGCCAGCAGCTTGTTGGGCGGGGGCACAGATACGCAGTATTTT.

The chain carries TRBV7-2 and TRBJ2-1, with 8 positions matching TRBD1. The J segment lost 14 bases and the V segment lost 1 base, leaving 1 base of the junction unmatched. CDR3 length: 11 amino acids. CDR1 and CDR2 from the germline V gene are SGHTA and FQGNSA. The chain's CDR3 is CASSLGQGKFF. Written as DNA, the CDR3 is TGTGCCAGCAGCTTAGGACAGGGGAAGTTCTTC. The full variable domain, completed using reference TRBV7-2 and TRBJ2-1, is GAGVSQSPSNKVTEKGKDVELRCDPISGHTALYWYRQSLGQGLEFLIYFQGNSAPDKSGLPSDRFSAERTGGSVSTLTIQRTQQEDSAVYLCASSLGQGKFFGPGTRLTVL.

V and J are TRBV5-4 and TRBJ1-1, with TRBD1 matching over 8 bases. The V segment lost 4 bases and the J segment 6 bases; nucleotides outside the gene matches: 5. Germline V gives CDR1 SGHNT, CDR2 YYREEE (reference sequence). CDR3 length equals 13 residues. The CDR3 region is CASSLRDRSEAFF. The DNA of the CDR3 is TGTGCCAGCAGCCTCCGGGACAGGTCTGAAGCTTTCTTT.

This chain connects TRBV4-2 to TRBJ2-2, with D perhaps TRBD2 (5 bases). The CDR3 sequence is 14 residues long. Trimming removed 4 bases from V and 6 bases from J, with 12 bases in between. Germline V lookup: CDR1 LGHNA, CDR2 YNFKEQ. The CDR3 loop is CASSPPGKAGELFF. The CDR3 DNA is TGTGCCAGCAGCCCCCCGGGAAAGGCCGGGGAGCTGTTTTTT.

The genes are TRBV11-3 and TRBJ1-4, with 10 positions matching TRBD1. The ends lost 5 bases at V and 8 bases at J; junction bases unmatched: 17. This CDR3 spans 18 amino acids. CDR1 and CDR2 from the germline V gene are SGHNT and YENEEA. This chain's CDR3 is CASSPRQGAGGGPEKLFF. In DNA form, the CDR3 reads TGTGCCAGCAGCCCCCGACAGGGGGCGGGTGGGGGCCCGGAAAAACTGTTTTTT. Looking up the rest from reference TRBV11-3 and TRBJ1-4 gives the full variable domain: EAGVVQSPRYKIIEKKQPVAFWCNPISGHNTLYWYLQNLGQGPELLIRYENEEAVDDSQLPKDRFSAERLKGVDSTLKIQPAELGDSAVYLCASSPRQGAGGGPEKLFFGSGTQLSVL.

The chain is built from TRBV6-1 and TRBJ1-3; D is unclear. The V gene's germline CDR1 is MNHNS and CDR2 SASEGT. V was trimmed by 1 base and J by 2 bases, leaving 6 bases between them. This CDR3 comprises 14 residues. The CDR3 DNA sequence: TGTGCCAGCAGTGAAGTGTCGGCTGGAAACACCATATATTTT. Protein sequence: CASSEVSAGNTIYF.

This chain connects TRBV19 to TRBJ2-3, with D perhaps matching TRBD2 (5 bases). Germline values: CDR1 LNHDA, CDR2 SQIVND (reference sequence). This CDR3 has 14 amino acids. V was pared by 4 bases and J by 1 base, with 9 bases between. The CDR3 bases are TGTGCCAGTAGTAAAGAGCGGCGCACAGATACGCAGTATTTT. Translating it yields CASSKERRTDTQYF.

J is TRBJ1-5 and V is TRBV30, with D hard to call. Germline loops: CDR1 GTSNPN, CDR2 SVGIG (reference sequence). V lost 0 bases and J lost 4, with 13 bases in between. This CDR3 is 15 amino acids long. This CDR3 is CAWSVLGRGNQPQHF. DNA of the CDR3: TGTGCCTGGAGTGTGTTAGGGCGAGGGAATCAGCCCCAGCATTTT.

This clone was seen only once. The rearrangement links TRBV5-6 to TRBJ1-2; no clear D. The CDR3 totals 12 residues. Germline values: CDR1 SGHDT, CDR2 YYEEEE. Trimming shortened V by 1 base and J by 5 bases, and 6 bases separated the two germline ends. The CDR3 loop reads CASSLREYGYTF. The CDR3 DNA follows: TGTGCCAGCAGCTTGAGGGAGTATGGCTACACCTTC.

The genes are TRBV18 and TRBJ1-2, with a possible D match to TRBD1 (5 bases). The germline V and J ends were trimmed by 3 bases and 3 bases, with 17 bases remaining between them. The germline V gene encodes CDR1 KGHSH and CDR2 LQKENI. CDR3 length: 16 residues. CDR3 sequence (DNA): TGTGCCAGCTCACCCCAGGCCGGCCAGGGTGACTATGGCTACACCTTC. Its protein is CASSPQAGQGDYGYTF.

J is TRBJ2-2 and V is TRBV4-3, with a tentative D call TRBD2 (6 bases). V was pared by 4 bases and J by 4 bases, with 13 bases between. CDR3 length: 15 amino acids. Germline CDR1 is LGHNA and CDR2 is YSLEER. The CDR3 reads CASSPGGVGTGELFF. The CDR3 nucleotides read TGCGCCAGCAGCCCCGGAGGGGTCGGCACCGGGGAGCTGTTTTTT.

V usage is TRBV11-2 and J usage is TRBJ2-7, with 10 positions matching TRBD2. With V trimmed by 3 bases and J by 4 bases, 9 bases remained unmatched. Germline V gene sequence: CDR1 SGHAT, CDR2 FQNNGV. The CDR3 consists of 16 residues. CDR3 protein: CASSLGGAGGIYEQYF. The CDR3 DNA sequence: TGTGCCAGCAGCTTGGGGGGAGCGGGAGGGATTTACGAGCAGTACTTC.

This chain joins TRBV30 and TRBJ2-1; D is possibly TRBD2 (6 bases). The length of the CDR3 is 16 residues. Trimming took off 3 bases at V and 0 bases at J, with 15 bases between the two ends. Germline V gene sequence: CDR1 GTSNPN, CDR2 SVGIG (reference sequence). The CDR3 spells CAWRGGEPGSYNEQFF. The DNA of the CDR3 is TGTGCCTGGAGGGGGGGTGAGCCGGGCTCCTACAATGAGCAGTTCTTC. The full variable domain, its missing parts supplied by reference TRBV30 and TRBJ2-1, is SQTIHQWPATLVQPVGSPLSLECTVEGTSNPNLYWYRQAAGRGLQLLFYSVGIGQISSEVPQNLSASRPQDRQFILSSKKLLLSDSGFYLCAWRGGEPGSYNEQFFGPGTRLTVL.

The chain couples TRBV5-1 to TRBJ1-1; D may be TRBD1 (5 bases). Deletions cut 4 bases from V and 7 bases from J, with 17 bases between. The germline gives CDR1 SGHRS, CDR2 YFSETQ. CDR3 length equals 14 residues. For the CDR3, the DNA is TGCGCCAGCAGCACCGGACAAACCATAAATGAAGCTTTCTTT. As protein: CASSTGQTINEAFF.